This T cell receptor beta chain was recorded in a study of early T cells in non-severe SARS-CoV-2 infection. The CDR3 runs to 13 residues. Germline CDR1 and CDR2: SQVTM and ANQGSEA. The V end lost 7 bases, the J end lost 5 bases, and 17 bases lay between the germline ends. TCRdb called the 5' RACE reads again in MiXCR, with one record for every CDR3 protein. The sample lists tens of thousands of distinct CDR3 sequences; 5% to 6.5% were seen once. This clonotype appeared many times. The sequence derives from an adult who was a healthcare worker with PCR-confirmed SARS-CoV-2 infection or an uninfected control (not recorded which). The rearrangement links TRBV29-1 to TRBJ1-2; a weak D match, TRBD1 (5 bases). Specimen: whole blood. The CDR3 sequence is CSAGPEGLYGYTF. DNA for the CDR3: TGCAGCGCTGGTCCAGAGGGGCTTTATGGCTACACCTTC.